A selection of T cell receptor beta chains follows, all from one sample in a study of T cell responses to AZD1222 COVID-19 vaccine. TCRdb keeps only in-frame clones here, not all; method: immunoSEQ multiplex PCR. The sample carries 250,000 to 300,000 clones, about 94% recorded once. The sequencing here drew on peripheral blood, taken 28 days after the second AZD1222 dose. Receptors were obtained from an adult who received the AZD1222 COVID-19 vaccine. CDR3s include the opening cysteine and the closing phenylalanine or tryptophan. Each record gives: V gene, J gene, clone size, D gene, CDR3 DNA, CDR3 protein. The D gene is left open where the match is weak. Clone size is shown for a subset of rows, as once, few, many or a class of expanded clone.

TRBV2	TRBJ1-1	NA	NA	TGTGCCAGCAGCAAGACAGTTTCCACTGAAGCTTTCTTT	CASSKTVSTEAFF
TRBV6-2/TRBV6-3	TRBJ2-3	NA	NA	TGTGCCAGCAGCCCCCCTAGCGCCGGCGCAGATACGCAGTATTTT	CASSPPSAGADTQYF
TRBV6-6	TRBJ1-5	NA	NA	TGTGCCAGCAGTCAGGACAGACTTAATCAGCCCCAGCATTTT	CASSQDRLNQPQHF
TRBV19	TRBJ1-3	NA	NA	TGTGCCAGTAGTACCGCGTTCTCTGGAAACACCATATATTTT	CASSTAFSGNTIYF
TRBV5-1	TRBJ2-7	NA	NA	TGCGCCAGCAATGGACAGGGAGGGGTCCACGAGCAGTACTTC	CASNGQGGVHEQYF
TRBV19	TRBJ2-1	NA	NA	TGTGCCAGTAGCCAAGGAAACTACAATGAGCAGTTCTTC	CASSQGNYNEQFF
TRBV29-1	TRBJ2-3	NA	NA	TGCAGCGCGAGGGGGACCGCAGGAGATACGCAGTATTTT	CSARGTAGDTQYF
TRBV12-2	TRBJ1-2	NA	NA	TGTGCAACCCGTAGGGCAGGGGGTTTCTATGGCTACACCTTC	CATRRAGGFYGYTF
TRBV3-1/TRBV3-2	TRBJ2-7	NA	TRBD1	TGTGCCAGCAGCCAGCCCGGGACAGGGGGCGAGCAGTACTTC	CASSQPGTGGEQYF
TRBV4-2	TRBJ2-6	NA	NA	TGTGCCAGCAGCCAAGATCTGGTGGATGGGGCCAACGTCCTGACTTTC	CASSQDLVDGANVLTF
TRBV18	TRBJ2-7	NA	NA	TGTGCCAGCTCACTCGACTACGAGCAGTACTTC	CASSLDYEQYF
TRBV19	TRBJ2-2	NA	TRBD1	TGTGCCAGTAGATACCCTCAGGGGGCGCGTAACGGGGAGCTGTTTTTT	CASRYPQGARNGELFF
TRBV7-9	TRBJ2-1	few	TRBD1	TGTGCCAGCAGCCTTACAGGGGGAGGCTACAATGAGCAGTTCTTC	CASSLTGGGYNEQFF
TRBV3-1/TRBV3-2	TRBJ1-6	NA	NA	TGTGCCAGCAGCCAAGACCCCGTTAATTCACCCCTCCACTTT	CASSQDPVNSPLHF
TRBV7-3	TRBJ2-1	NA	NA	TGTGCCAGCAGCCAAAATGCGAATGAGCAGTTCTTC	CASSQNANEQFF
TRBV5-4	TRBJ2-3	NA	NA	TGTGCCAGCGGCATAGCGGTCGCGGACACAGATACGCAGTATTTT	CASGIAVADTDTQYF